This paragraph covers one TCR beta chain sequence. The V gene lost 1 base and the J gene lost 3 bases, with 6 bases spanning the gap. This CDR3 comprises 13 residues. Germline CDR1 is SGHTA and CDR2 is FQGNSA. These data come from a study of blood T cell repertoires in COVID-19. At the level of the study: Samples representing acute and convalescent COVID-19 were sourced from the United States, Italy and Spain. T cells, B-cell-depleted T cells, or PBMCs provided the cDNA or gDNA that served as material.

Assay used: immunoSEQ multiplex PCR; TCRdb lists only in-frame clones, some missing. Found here are around 99,000 clones, just under 90% of them singletons; the top ten hold about 1%. J is TRBJ1-2 and V is TRBV7-2, with D tentatively TRBD1 (5 bases). This clonotype originated in a human donor in a cohort sampled during active COVID-19. Sequencing used peripheral blood. For the CDR3, the DNA is TGTGCCAGCAGCTTAGTAGGGGACTATGGCTACACCTTC. Amino acids: CASSLVGDYGYTF.